This T cell receptor (beta chain) was recorded in a study of blood T cell repertoires in COVID-19 (dated by TCRdb to 2020 to 2021). With respect to the entire study: Collaborator samples came from the United States, Italy and Spain and covered acute and convalescent phases of COVID-19. Subjects who had been exposed to COVID-19, were actively infected with it, or had recovered from it provided the deeply sampled blood TCRbeta repertoires that made up the dataset. Samples were obtained from the ongoing ImmuneRACE study (first 160 participants) and from 1,000 to 1,500 subjects provided by 6 global collaborators. The prospective study material was composed of cDNA or gDNA derived from T cells, B-cell-depleted T cells, or PBMCs. Where available, HLA class I and class II types were obtained from metadata supplied by the sample provider rather than from assay-based typing. Nearly every sample came with metadata listing a de-identified subject ID, COVID-19 status, age in years and sex. The repertoires were released in a freely available public database intended as a resource for research on the immune response to SARS-CoV-2.

In Seattle, one collaborating source enrolled patients while the infection was active and tracked those patients longitudinally over the course of disease. The collaborating institutions used their own protocols to collect whole blood in K2EDTA tubes. For TCRbeta analysis, collaborators shipped samples as frozen whole blood, isolated PBMCs, or DNA extracted from either of those sample types. Overall study results and their limits: The quantity of clinical and demographic metadata differed by source and by participant and was supplied without curation.

Regarding this clone: Its binding antigen is unknown. One base away there is no much larger clone; base qualities are not given.

V loses 4 bases, J loses 7 bases, and the germline ends lie 13 bases apart. Based on the germline V gene (reference sequence), the CDR1 and CDR2 sequences are SEHNR and FQNEAQ. The CDR3, cysteine through phenylalanine, is 13 amino acids long. CDR3 DNA is the only sequence kept; it has 39 bases, read in frame from the first base. TCRbeta CDR3 regions were amplified from genomic DNA by means of the immunoSEQ Assay, a bias-controlled multiplex PCR. Regarding the original processing steps: Within the assay, amplification of reference gene primers was used to estimate how many nucleated cells each sample contained. To quantify the absolute abundance of each unique TCRbeta CDR3 rearrangement, sequence reads were collapsed and filtered. Productive Simpson clonality was computed per sample as the square root of Simpson's diversity index over productive rearrangements. TCRdb stores this immuneACCESS table with in-frame sequences only. Part of the clones is absent; in the studies checked, under half of the shortfall reflects unresolved V genes, and no reason is known for the rest. Clonal size and the V and J genes are those of that table, whereas D and trimming came from the DNA. The sample table holds 250,000 to 350,000 clones, of which about four fifths were seen once. The ten biggest clones cover 15% to 19% of the sample.

Material for sequencing was peripheral blood. The chain employs TRBV7-9 and TRBJ1-2; the D gene is perhaps TRBD1, from 5 matching bases. The TCR originated in a person aged 65 to 85 with COVID-19, enrolled during active disease. The CDR3 corresponds to CASSSQHGGGYTF. The nucleotide sequence reads TGTGCCAGCAGCTCTCAGCACGGGGGTGGCTACACCTTC.